These 11 T cell receptor beta chains came from one sample sequenced in a study of T cells in Graves' hyperthyroidism and ophthalmopathy. Amplified TCR beta CDR3 regions derived from RNA transcripts. The HTBI primer set served for first-round RT-PCR of the TCR CDR3. TCRdb reprocessed the multiplex PCR reads via MiXCR and lists one record per CDR3 protein. The table has 600,000 to 900,000 distinct CDR3 sequences, less than 20% seen once. Input material: blood. These receptors were obtained from a man younger than 35 with Graves' hyperthyroidism.

The rearrangement uses TRBV28 and TRBJ1-6, with TRBD1 as a possible D gene (6 bases). In germline, CDR1 is MDHEN, CDR2 SYDVKM. V was clipped by 6 bases and J by 8 bases, with 17 bases between them. CDR3 length equals 15 residues. The CDR3, as DNA: TGTGCCAGCAGGCCCGCGGGGGGGCAGTATTCACCCCTCCACTTT. Protein: CASRPAGGQYSPLHF.

The V call is TRBV20-1, the J call TRBJ1-1; tentatively, D is TRBD1 (5 bases). Germline values: CDR1 DFQATT, CDR2 SNEGSKA (reference sequence). V was clipped by 8 bases and J by 5 bases, with 21 bases between them. The CDR3 is 14 residues long. As DNA, the CDR3 is TGCAGTTCATCCTCTTCGCGGGGCGGGACTGAAGCTTTCTTT. This encodes CSSSSSRGGTEAFF.

This clonotype was recorded at least ten times. The chain uses TRBV11-3 and TRBJ1-2, with D tentatively TRBD1 (6 bases). The CDR3 length is 15 residues. CDR1 SGHNT and CDR2 YENEEA come from the germline V gene. V shed 4 bases and J shed 4 bases, with 16 bases lying between them. CDR3 nucleotide sequence: TGTGCCAGCAGCTCCCAGGCGGGGGGCGGCTATGGCTACACCTTC. This sequence encodes CASSSQAGGGYGYTF.

This clonotype was recorded at least ten times. The V call is TRBV6-1, the J call TRBJ1-1; the match to TRBD1 covers 8 bases. The junction had 5 bases not matched to a gene; V was cut back by 4 bases and J by 1 base. The CDR3 is 15 amino acids. Germline V gives CDR1 MNHNS, CDR2 SASEGT. The CDR3 region is CASSGQGIGNTEAFF. The CDR3 nucleotides are TGTGCCAGCAGTGGACAGGGGATCGGGAACACTGAAGCTTTCTTT.

In DNA, the CDR3 is TGTGCCAGCAGCACCAGCGGCGACCTCTACGAGCAGTACTTC. Translating it yields CASSTSGDLYEQYF. The chain combines TRBV9 with TRBJ2-7; possibly TRBD2 for D (5 bases). The CDR3 totals 14 residues. The germline V gene encodes CDR1 SGDLS and CDR2 YYNGEE. Trimming cost V 4 bases and J 3 bases, with 14 bases left between them.

This clonotype was counted many times. This chain connects TRBV30 to TRBJ2-7, with unresolved D. V shed 0 bases and J shed 0 bases, with 6 bases lying between them. In germline, CDR1 is GTSNPN, CDR2 SVGIG (reference sequence). This CDR3 contains 13 residues. CDR3 protein: CAWSVHSSYEQYF. The CDR3 coding sequence is TGTGCCTGGAGTGTTCATAGCTCCTACGAGCAGTACTTC.

This rearrangement joins TRBV20-1 to TRBJ1-1; D might be TRBD1 (6 bases). The CDR3 has 14 amino acids. Germline V gene sequence: CDR1 DFQATT, CDR2 SNEGSKA (reference sequence). The CDR3 sequence is CSVELDSLNTEAFF. CDR3 in DNA: TGCAGCGTTGAATTGGACAGCTTGAACACTGAAGCTTTCTTT.

In this sample, this clonotype turned up a few times. This rearrangement joins TRBV3-1 to TRBJ2-7; 8 nucleotides line up with TRBD2. Trimming removed 1 base from V and 4 bases from J; junction bases left unmatched: 12. The CDR3 spans 17 residues. The germline CDR1 and CDR2 sequences are LGHDT and YNNKEL (reference sequence). CDR3 in amino acids: CASSQGVAGIPKYEQYF. CDR3 nucleotide sequence: TGTGCCAGCAGCCAAGGGGTAGCGGGAATTCCCAAATACGAGCAGTACTTC.

The chain carries TRBV20-1 and TRBJ1-1; D unclear. V lost 0 bases to trimming and J lost 4 bases, with 9 bases between them. CDR3 size: 13 residues. The germline CDR1 and CDR2 sequences are DFQATT and SNEGSKA (reference sequence). CDR3 in amino acids: CSARDLGSTEAFF. CDR3 bases: TGCAGTGCTAGAGATCTAGGGAGCACTGAAGCTTTCTTT.

This clonotype was found a few times. The chain has TRBV2 and TRBJ1-6, with a tentative D call TRBD1 (5 bases). The ends were cut back, 2 bases at V and 7 bases at J, with 21 bases in the middle. This CDR3 comprises 18 residues. Germline CDR1 is SNHLY and CDR2 is FYNNEI. The CDR3 here is CASSERVTAETWNSPLHF. The CDR3 coding sequence is TGTGCCAGCAGTGAAAGGGTGACAGCGGAGACGTGGAATTCACCCCTCCACTTT.

This clonotype was seen ten or more times. V is TRBV12-3 or TRBV12-4 and J is TRBJ1-1, with D maybe TRBD1 (6 bases). V lost 3 bases to trimming and J lost 4 bases, with 12 bases between them. There are 14 residues in the CDR3. The CDR3 nucleotides read TGTGCCAGCAGTTTTACAGGGCCGGGCACTGAAGCTTTCTTT. Amino acids: CASSFTGPGTEAFF.